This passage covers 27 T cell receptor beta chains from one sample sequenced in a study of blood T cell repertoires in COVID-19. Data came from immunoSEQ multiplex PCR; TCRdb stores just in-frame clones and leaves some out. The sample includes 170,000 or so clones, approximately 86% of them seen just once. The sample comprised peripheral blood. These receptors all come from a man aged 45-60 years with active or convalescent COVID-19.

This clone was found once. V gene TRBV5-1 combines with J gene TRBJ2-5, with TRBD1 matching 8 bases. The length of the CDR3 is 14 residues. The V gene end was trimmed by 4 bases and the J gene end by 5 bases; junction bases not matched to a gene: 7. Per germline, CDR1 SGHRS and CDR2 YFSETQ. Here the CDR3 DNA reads TGCGCCAGCAGCCCTCCGGGACAGGAGGAGACCCAGTACTTC. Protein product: CASSPPGQEETQYF.

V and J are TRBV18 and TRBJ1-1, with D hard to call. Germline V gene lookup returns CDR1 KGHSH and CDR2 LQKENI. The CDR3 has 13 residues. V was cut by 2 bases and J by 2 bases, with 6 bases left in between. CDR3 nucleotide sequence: TGTGCCAGCTCACCAGCGGTTAACACTGAAGCTTTCTTT. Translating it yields CASSPAVNTEAFF.

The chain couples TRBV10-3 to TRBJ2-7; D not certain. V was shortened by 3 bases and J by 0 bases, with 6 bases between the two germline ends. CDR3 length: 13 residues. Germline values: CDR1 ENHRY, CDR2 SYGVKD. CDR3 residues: CAISEVLSYEQYF. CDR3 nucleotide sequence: TGTGCCATCAGTGAAGTACTCTCCTACGAGCAGTACTTC.

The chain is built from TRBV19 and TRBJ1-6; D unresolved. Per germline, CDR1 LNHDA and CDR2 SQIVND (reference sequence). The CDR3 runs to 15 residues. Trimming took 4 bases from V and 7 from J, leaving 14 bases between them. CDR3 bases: TGTGCCAGTAGTACCGGGATCCGCGAAAATTCACCCCTCCACTTT. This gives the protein CASSTGIRENSPLHF.

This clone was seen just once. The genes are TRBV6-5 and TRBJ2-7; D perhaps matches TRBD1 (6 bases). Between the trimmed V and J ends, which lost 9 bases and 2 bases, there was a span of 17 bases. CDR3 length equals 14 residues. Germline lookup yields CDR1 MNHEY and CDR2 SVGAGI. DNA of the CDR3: TGTGCCAGTAAAGATTCGACAGGTACCTACGAGCAGTACTTC. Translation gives CASKDSTGTYEQYF.

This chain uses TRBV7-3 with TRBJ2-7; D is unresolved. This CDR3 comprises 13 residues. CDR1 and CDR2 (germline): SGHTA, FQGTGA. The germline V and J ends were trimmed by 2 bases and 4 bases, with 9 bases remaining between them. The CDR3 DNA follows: TGTGCCAGCAGCTTAGGCAACGATTACGAGCAGTACTTC. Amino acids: CASSLGNDYEQYF.

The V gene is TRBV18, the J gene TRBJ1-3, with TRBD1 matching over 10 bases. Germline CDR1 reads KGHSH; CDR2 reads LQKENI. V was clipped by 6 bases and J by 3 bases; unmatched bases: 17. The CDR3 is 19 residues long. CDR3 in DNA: TGTGCCAGCTCTACACACCAGCCGGGACAGGGGAATTATGGAAACACCATATATTTT. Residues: CASSTHQPGQGNYGNTIYF. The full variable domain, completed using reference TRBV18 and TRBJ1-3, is NAGVMQNPRHLVRRRGQEARLRCSPMKGHSHVYWYRQLPEEGLKFMVYLQKENIIDESGMPKERFSAEFPKEGPSILRIQQVVRGDSAAYFCASSTHQPGQGNYGNTIYFGEGSWLTVV.

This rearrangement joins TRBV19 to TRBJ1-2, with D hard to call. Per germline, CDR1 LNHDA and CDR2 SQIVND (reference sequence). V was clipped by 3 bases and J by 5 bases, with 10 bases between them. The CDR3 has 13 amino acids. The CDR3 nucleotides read TGTGCCAGTAGTATTCTGGCGGCGTATGGCTACACCTTC. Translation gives CASSILAAYGYTF.

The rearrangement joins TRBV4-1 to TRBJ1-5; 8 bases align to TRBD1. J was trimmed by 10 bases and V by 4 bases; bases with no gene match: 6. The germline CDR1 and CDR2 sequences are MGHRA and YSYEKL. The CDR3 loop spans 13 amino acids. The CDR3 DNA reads TGCGCCAGCAGCCCGACAGGGGTAGGCCCCCAGCATTTT. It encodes CASSPTGVGPQHF.

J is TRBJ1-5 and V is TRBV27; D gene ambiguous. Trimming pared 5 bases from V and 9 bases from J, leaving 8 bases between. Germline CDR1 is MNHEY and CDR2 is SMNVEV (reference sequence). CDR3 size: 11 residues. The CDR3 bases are TGTGCCAGCAGTCCCTCAGGGCCCCAGCATTTT. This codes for CASSPSGPQHF.

CDR3 residues: CASSVDSSYNSPLHF. CDR3 coding DNA: TGCGCCAGCAGTGTTGACAGCTCCTATAATTCACCCCTCCACTTT. J is TRBJ1-6 and V is TRBV5-1; tentative D call: TRBD1 (5 bases). The V and J ends lost 5 bases and 0 bases respectively, with 9 bases between them. The CDR3 sequence is 15 residues long. Germline V CDR1 and CDR2: SGHRS, YFSETQ.

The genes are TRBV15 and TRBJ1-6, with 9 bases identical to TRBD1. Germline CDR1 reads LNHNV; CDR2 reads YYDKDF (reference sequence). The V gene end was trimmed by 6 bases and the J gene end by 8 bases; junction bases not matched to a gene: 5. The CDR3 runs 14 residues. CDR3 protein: CATRRDRVDSPLHF. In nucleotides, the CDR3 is TGTGCCACCAGGAGGGACAGGGTTGATTCACCCCTCCACTTT.

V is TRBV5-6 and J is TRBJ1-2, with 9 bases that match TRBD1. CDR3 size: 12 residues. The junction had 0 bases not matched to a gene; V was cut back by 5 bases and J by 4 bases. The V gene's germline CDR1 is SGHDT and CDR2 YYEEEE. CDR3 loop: CASRTGGYGYTF. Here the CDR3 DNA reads TGTGCCAGCAGGACAGGGGGCTATGGCTACACCTTC.

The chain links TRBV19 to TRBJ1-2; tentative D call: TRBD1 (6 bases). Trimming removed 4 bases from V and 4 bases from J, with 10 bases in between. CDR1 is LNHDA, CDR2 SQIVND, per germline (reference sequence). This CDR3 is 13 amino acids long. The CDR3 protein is CASSTNRVYGYTF. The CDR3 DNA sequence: TGTGCCAGTAGTACAAACAGGGTCTATGGCTACACCTTC.

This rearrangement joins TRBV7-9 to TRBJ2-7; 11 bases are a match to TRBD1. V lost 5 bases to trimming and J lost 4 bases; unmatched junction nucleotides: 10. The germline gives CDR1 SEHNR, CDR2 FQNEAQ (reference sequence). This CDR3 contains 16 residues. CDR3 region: CASSPGTGTGGYEQYF. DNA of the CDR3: TGTGCCAGCAGCCCTGGAACCGGGACAGGGGGGTACGAGCAGTACTTC.

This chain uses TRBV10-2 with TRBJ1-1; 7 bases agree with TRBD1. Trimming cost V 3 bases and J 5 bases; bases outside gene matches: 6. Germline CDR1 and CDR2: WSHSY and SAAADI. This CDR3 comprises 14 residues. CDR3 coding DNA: TGCGCCAGCAGTGACCCGACAGGGCGGACTGAAGCTTTCTTT. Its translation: CASSDPTGRTEAFF.

CDR3 coding DNA: TGTGCCAGCAGTCCACCGGGACTAGCGGGAGGATGGGAGCAGTTCTTC. Its protein product is CASSPPGLAGGWEQFF. The chain joins TRBV27 to TRBJ2-1, with 15 bases matching TRBD2. CDR1 MNHEY and CDR2 SMNVEV come from the germline V gene (reference sequence). Trimming took 5 bases from V and 10 from J; bases not matched to a gene: 9. This CDR3 region has 16 residues.

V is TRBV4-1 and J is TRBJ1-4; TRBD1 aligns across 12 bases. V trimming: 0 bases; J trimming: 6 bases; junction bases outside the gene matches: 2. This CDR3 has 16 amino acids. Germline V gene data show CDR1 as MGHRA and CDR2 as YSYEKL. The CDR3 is CASSQEGTGGDEKLFF. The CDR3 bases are TGCGCCAGCAGCCAAGAAGGGACAGGGGGCGATGAAAAACTGTTTTTT.

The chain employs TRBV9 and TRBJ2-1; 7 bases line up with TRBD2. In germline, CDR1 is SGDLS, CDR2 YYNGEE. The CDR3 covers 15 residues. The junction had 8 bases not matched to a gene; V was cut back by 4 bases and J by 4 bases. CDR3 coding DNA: TGTGCCAGCAGCCAGCGGGTAGCGGGTTACAATGAGCAGTTCTTC. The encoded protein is CASSQRVAGYNEQFF.

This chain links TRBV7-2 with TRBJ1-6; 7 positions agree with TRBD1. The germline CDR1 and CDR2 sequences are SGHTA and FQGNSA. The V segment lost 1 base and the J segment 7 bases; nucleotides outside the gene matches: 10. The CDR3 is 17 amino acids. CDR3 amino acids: CASSLGVPGTANSPLHF. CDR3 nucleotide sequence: TGTGCCAGCAGCTTAGGAGTCCCCGGGACAGCAAATTCACCCCTCCACTTT.

CDR3 in amino acids: CASSPRLVAETQYF. The CDR3 DNA reads TGCGCCAGCAGCCCGAGACTAGTCGCCGAGACCCAGTACTTC. The chain employs TRBV5-1 and TRBJ2-5, with D perhaps matching TRBD2 (6 bases). This CDR3 has 14 amino acids. V lost 4 bases and J lost 5, with 15 bases in between. Germline assignment: CDR1 SGHRS and CDR2 YFSETQ.

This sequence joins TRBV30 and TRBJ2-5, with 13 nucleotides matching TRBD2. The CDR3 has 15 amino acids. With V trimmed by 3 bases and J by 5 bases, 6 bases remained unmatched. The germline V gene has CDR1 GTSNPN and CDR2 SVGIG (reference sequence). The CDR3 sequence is CAWSGLAGVGETQYF. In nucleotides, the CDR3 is TGTGCCTGGAGCGGACTAGCGGGAGTTGGCGAGACCCAGTACTTC.

CDR3 DNA sequence: TGTGCCAGCAGCTTAAGCTCCGGGGACACCATATATTTT. It translates to CASSLSSGDTIYF. The chain is built from TRBV7-9 and TRBJ1-3; D gene uncertain. Trimming cost V 2 bases and J 8 bases, with 10 bases left between them. The germline CDR1 and CDR2 sequences are SEHNR and FQNEAQ (reference sequence). This CDR3 contains 13 residues.

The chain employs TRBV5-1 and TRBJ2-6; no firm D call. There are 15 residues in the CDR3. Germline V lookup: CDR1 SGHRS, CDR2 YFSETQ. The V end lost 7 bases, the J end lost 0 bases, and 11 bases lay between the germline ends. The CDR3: CASGKQYSGANVLTF. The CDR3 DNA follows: TGCGCCAGCGGAAAACAGTACTCTGGGGCCAACGTCCTGACTTTC.

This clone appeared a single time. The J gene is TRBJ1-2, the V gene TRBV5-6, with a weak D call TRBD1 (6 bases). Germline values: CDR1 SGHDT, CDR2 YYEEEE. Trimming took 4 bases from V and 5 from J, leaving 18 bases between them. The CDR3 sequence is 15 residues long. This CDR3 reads CASSPRDIKIYGYTF. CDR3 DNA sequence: TGTGCCAGCAGCCCCCGGGACATTAAGATTTATGGCTACACCTTC.

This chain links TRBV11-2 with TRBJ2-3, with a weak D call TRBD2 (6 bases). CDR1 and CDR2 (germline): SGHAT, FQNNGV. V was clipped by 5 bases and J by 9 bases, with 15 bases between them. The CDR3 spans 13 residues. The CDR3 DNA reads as TGTGCCAGCAGCCCCCCGGCCCGGGGGACGCAGTATTTT. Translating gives CASSPPARGTQYF.

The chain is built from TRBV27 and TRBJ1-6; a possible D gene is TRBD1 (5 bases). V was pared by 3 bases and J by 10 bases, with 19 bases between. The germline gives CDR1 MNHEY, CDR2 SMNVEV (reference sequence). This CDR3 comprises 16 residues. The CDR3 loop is CASSFSGASLRSPLHF. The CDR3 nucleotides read TGTGCCAGCAGTTTCTCTGGGGCCTCCCTCAGATCACCCCTCCACTTT.